The 3 T cell receptor beta chains below all came from one sample that was sequenced in a study of Ad26.COV2.S vaccination and SARS-CoV-2 variants. Treatment given: about 20 received Ad26.COV2.S at low or high dose, single or two shots; 5 received placebo; per-sample allocation not given. Vaccine and placebo recipients were sampled on day 63 after the first injection. Clones were read by immunoSEQ multiplex PCR, and TCRdb kept only the in-frame ones, dropping some. The profile covers some 300,000 clones, with about 82% appearing a single time and 2% to 2.5% taken by the ten largest. The specimen was peripheral blood, collected in a trial of Ad26.COV2.S vaccine versus placebo. The receptors shown here come from a person between 18 and 65 years old who received the Ad26.COV2.S COVID-19 vaccine or a placebo.

V is TRBV15 and J is TRBJ2-1, with D possibly matching TRBD1 (5 bases). The CDR3 extends over 13 amino acids. V was cut by 0 bases and J by 8 bases, with 8 bases left in between. Germline V gene data show CDR1 as LNHNV and CDR2 as YYDKDF (reference sequence). As DNA, the CDR3 is TGTGCCACCAGCAGAGATCAGGGTGATGAGCAGTTCTTC. Its protein product is CATSRDQGDEQFF.

The chain carries TRBV30 and TRBJ2-7, with a tentative D call TRBD1 (6 bases). CDR1 is GTSNPN and CDR2 is SVGIG in the germline V gene (reference sequence). Trimming removed 4 bases from V and 0 bases from J, with 10 bases in between. The CDR3 runs 13 residues. CDR3 region: CAWTRGPSYEQYF. CDR3 DNA sequence: TGTGCCTGGACCAGGGGACCCTCCTACGAGCAGTACTTC.

This clone was counted between two and nine times. The J gene is TRBJ1-6, the V gene TRBV6-1; D is unresolved. The CDR3 has 16 amino acids. V lost 4 bases and J lost 0, with 10 bases in between. Germline-derived CDR1 and CDR2 are MNHNS and SASEGT. Here the CDR3 reads CASSAAMSSYNSPLHF. Written as DNA, the CDR3 is TGTGCCAGCAGTGCTGCAATGTCCTCCTATAATTCACCCCTCCACTTT.